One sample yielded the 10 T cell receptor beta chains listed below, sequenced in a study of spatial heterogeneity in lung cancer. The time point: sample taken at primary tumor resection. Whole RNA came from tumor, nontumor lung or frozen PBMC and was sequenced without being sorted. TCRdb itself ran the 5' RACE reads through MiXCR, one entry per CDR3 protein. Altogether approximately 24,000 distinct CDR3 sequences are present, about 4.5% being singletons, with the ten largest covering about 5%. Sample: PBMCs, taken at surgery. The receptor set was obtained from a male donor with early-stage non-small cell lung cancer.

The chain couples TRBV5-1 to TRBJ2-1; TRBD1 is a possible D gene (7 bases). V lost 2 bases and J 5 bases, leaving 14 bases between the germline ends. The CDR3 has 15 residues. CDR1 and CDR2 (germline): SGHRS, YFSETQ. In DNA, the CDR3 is TGCGCCAGCAGCTTTCTCAGGGGGACTGACAATGAGCAGTTCTTC. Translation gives CASSFLRGTDNEQFF.

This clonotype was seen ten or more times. The CDR3 region has the DNA TGCGCCAGCAGCCAACTAGGACAGGGCGGCAATCAGCCCCAGCATTTT. This codes for CASSQLGQGGNQPQHF. This chain links TRBV4-3 with TRBJ1-5; 8 nucleotides match TRBD1. This CDR3 is built from 16 residues. Per germline, CDR1 LGHNA and CDR2 YSLEER. V lost 2 bases to trimming and J lost 2 bases; unmatched junction nucleotides: 5.

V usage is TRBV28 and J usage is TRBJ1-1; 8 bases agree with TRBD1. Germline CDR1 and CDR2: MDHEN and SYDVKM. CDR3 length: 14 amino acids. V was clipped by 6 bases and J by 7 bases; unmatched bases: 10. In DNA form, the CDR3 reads TGTGCCAGCAGCCTCCAGGGGGCGCAGGGTGAAGCTTTCTTT. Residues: CASSLQGAQGEAFF.

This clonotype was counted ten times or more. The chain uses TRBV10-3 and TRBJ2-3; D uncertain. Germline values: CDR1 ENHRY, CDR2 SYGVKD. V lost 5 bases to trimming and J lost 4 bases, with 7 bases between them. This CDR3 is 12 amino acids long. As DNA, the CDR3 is TGTGCCATCAGTTTAAAGTCAGATACGCAGTATTTT. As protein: CAISLKSDTQYF.

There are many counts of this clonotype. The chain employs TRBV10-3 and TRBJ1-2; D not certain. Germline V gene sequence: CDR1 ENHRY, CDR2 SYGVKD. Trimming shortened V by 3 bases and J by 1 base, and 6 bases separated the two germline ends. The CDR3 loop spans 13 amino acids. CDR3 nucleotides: TGTGCCATCAGTGATCCGCTTAACTATGGCTACACCTTC. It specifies CAISDPLNYGYTF.

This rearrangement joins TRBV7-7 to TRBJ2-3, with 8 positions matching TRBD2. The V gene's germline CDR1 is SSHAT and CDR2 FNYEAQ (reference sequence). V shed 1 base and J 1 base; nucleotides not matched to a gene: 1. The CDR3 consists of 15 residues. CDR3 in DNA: TGTGCCAGCAGCTTAGGCGGGGGGCGCACAGATACGCAGTATTTT. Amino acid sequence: CASSLGGGRTDTQYF.

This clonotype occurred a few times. The CDR3 bases are TGCAGTGCTAGAGGATTGGACAGGGTCCGGGAGCAGTACTTC. Translation: CSARGLDRVREQYF. V usage is TRBV20-1 and J usage is TRBJ2-7; 8 nucleotides line up with TRBD1. The CDR3 has 14 residues. The ends lost 1 base at V and 7 bases at J; junction bases unmatched: 9. In germline, CDR1 is DFQATT, CDR2 SNEGSKA (reference sequence).

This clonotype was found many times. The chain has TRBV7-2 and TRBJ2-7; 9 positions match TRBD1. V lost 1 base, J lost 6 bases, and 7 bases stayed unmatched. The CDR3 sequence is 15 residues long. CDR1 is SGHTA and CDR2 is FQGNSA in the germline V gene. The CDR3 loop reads CASSLVGQGISEQYF. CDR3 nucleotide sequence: TGTGCCAGCAGCTTAGTGGGACAGGGTATTTCCGAGCAGTACTTC.

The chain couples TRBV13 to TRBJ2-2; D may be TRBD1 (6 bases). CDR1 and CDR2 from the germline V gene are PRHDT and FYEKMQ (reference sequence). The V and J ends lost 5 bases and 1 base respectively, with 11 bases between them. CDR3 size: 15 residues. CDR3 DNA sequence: TGTGCCAGCAGCGGACAGACCTTGAACACCGGGGAGCTGTTTTTT. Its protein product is CASSGQTLNTGELFF.

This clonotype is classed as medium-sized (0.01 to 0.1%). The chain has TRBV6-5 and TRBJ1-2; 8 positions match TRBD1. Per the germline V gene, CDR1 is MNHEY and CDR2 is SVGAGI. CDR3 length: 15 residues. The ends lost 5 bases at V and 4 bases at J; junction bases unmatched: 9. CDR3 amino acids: CASSPQTGAIYGYTF. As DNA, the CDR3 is TGTGCCAGCAGTCCCCAGACAGGGGCGATCTATGGCTACACCTTC.